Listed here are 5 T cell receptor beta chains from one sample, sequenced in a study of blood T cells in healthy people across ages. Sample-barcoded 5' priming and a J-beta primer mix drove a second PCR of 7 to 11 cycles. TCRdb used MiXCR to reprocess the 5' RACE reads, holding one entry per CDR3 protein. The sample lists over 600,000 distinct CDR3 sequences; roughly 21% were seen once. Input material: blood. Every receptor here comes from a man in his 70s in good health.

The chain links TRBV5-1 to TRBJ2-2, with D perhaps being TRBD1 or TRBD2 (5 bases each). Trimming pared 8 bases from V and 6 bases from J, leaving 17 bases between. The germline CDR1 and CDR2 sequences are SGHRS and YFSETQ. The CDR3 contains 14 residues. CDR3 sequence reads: CASGETVTSGELFF. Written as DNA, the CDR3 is TGCGCCAGTGGGGAGACAGTCACCTCCGGGGAGCTGTTTTTT. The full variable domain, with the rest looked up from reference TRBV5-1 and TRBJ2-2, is KAGVTQTPRYLIKTRGQQVTLSCSPISGHRSVSWYQQTPGQGLQFLFEYFSETQRNKGNFPGRFSGRQFSNSRSEMNVSTLELGDSALYLCASGETVTSGELFFGEGSRLTVL.

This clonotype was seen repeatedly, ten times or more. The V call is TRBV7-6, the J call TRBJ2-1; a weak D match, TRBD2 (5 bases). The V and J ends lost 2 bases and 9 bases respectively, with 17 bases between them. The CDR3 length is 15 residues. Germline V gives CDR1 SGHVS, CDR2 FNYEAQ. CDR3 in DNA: TGTGCCAGCAGCTTAAATTATGGGGATGCGGGTGAGCAGTTCTTC. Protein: CASSLNYGDAGEQFF.

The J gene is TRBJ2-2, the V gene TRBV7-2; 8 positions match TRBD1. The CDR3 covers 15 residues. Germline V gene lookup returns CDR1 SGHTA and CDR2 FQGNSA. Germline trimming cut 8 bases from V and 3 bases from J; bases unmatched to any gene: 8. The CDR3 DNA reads TGTGCCAGCGCGAAGACAGGGGAGTACACCGGGGAGCTGTTTTTT. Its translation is CASAKTGEYTGELFF.

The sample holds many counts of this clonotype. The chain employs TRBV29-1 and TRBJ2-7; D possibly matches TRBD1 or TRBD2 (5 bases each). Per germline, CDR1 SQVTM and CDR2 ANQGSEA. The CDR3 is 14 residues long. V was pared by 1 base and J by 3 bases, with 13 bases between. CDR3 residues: CSVEGRDRGYEQYF. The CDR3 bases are TGCAGCGTTGAAGGTAGGGACCGCGGCTACGAGCAGTACTTC.

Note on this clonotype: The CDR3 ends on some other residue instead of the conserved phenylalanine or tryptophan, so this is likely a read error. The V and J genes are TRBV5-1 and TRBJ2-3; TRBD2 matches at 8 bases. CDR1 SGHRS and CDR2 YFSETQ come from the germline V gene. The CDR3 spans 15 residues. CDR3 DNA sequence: TGCGCCAGCAGCTTGGAGAGCGGGAGCGCAGATATGCAGTATTCT. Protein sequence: CASSLESGSADMQYS.